The 18 T cell receptor beta chains below come from one sample, sequenced in a study of shared clonotypes between healthy human individuals. Method: immunoSEQ multiplex PCR; TCRdb's copy keeps in-frame clones and lacks some. Of about 1.5 million clones in the sample, 95% to 99% are singletons; the top ten hold 0.4% to 0.55%. The sample taken for sequencing was naive CD4+ T cells sorted from blood. The subset denotes: CD45RA+ positively selected. These receptors originate from a man between 25 and 39 years old in good health.

The J gene is TRBJ2-5, the V gene TRBV14; 14 nucleotides match TRBD2. Germline lookup yields CDR1 SGHDN and CDR2 FVKESK. The CDR3 loop spans 20 amino acids. The ends lost 0 bases at V and 1 base at J; junction bases unmatched: 10. The CDR3 loop reads CASSQDVGLAGGWSQETQYF. The CDR3 coding sequence is TGTGCCAGCAGCCAAGATGTCGGACTAGCGGGAGGTTGGTCCCAAGAGACCCAGTACTTC. The full variable domain, with the rest looked up from reference TRBV14 and TRBJ2-5, is EAGVTQFPSHSVIEKGQTVTLRCDPISGHDNLYWYRRVMGKEIKFLLHFVKESKQDESGMPNNRFLAERTGGTYSTLKVQPAELEDSGVYFCASSQDVGLAGGWSQETQYFGPGTRLLVL.

V and J are TRBV14 and TRBJ1-3; the D is unclear. V was trimmed by 5 bases and J by 4 bases, leaving 9 bases between them. This CDR3 has 13 residues. Germline V gives CDR1 SGHDN, CDR2 FVKESK. DNA for the CDR3: TGTGCCAGCAGCTGGGCTCTCGGAAACACCATATATTTT. Translating it yields CASSWALGNTIYF.

J is TRBJ1-1 and V is TRBV15; the D is unclear. CDR1 is LNHNV, CDR2 YYDKDF, per germline (reference sequence). CDR3 length: 14 residues. V shed 2 bases and J shed 3 bases, with 10 bases lying between them. CDR3 bases: TGTGCCACCAGCAGACAGTTGAGTGACACTGAAGCTTTCTTT. This sequence encodes CATSRQLSDTEAFF.

The genes are TRBV5-1 and TRBJ2-3, with D unclear. This CDR3 contains 16 residues. Trimming took off 1 base at V and 4 bases at J, with 16 bases between the two ends. Germline V gene data show CDR1 as SGHRS and CDR2 as YFSETQ. Here the CDR3 reads CASSLRLRPSADTQYF. The CDR3 DNA sequence: TGCGCCAGCAGCTTGAGGCTCAGGCCTTCAGCAGATACGCAGTATTTT.

This clone was observed a single time. This rearrangement joins TRBV2 to TRBJ1-5, with D hard to call. Germline-derived CDR1 and CDR2 are SNHLY and FYNNEI. The CDR3 sequence is 16 residues long. Trimming took 4 bases from V and 1 from J, leaving 14 bases between them. CDR3 nucleotide sequence: TGTGCCAGCAGTGCTATAACAGAAGGAAGCAATCAGCCCCAGCATTTT. Protein sequence: CASSAITEGSNQPQHF.

This rearrangement joins TRBV9 to TRBJ2-2; TRBD2 agrees at 8 bases. The CDR3 has 17 residues. The germline V gene encodes CDR1 SGDLS and CDR2 YYNGEE. The J segment lost 7 bases and the V segment lost 4 bases, leaving 15 bases of the junction unmatched. CDR3 nucleotides: TGTGCCAGCAGCCCCTCAGGAGCGGGAGTGGGAAGCGGGGAGCTGTTTTTT. Protein product: CASSPSGAGVGSGELFF.

V and J are TRBV7-9 and TRBJ2-7; D perhaps matches TRBD2 (6 bases). Trimming removed 1 base from V and 4 bases from J, with 17 bases in between. The CDR3 covers 16 residues. CDR1 SEHNR and CDR2 FQNEAQ come from the germline V gene (reference sequence). CDR3 bases: TGTGCCAGCAGCTTAGTCGGGGGAAGACTTTTTTACGAGCAGTACTTC. It is translated as CASSLVGGRLFYEQYF.

The chain employs TRBV4-1 and TRBJ2-4; D unresolved. Germline V CDR1 and CDR2: MGHRA, YSYEKL. V dropped 3 bases and J dropped 1 base, with 16 bases sitting between them. The CDR3 contains 17 residues. The CDR3 loop reads CASSHGSQTGAKNIQYF. Here the CDR3 DNA reads TGCGCCAGCAGCCATGGATCCCAAACCGGGGCCAAAAACATTCAGTACTTC.

The chain couples TRBV6-6 to TRBJ1-5, with D maybe TRBD1 (5 bases). The germline V gene encodes CDR1 MNHNY and CDR2 SVGAGI (reference sequence). This CDR3 has 16 amino acids. With 7 bases removed from V and 1 base from J, the gap between germline ends came to 17 bases. CDR3 DNA: TGTGCCAGCACTGGTCGGAGGGGCCTAAGCAATCAGCCCCAGCATTTT. As protein: CASTGRRGLSNQPQHF.

In the case of this clone: Germline and junction disagree at one end, which may indicate a read error. V and J are TRBV7-7 and TRBJ2-1, with D perhaps assigned TRBD1 or TRBD2 (6 bases each). CDR3 length: 16 residues. From germline, CDR1 is SSHAT and CDR2 FNYEAQ (reference sequence). CDR3 bases: TGTGCTAGCAGCTTAGTTCCGGGGGCTTCCTACAATGAGCAGTTCTTC. This sequence encodes CASSLVPGASYNEQFF.

V and J are TRBV28 and TRBJ2-7; perhaps D is TRBD1 or TRBD2 (6 bases each). Germline CDR1 and CDR2: MDHEN and SYDVKM. V gave up 5 bases and J gave up 5 bases, with 22 bases separating them. This CDR3 is 16 amino acids long. CDR3 loop: CASSTRKGEETHEQYF. As DNA, the CDR3 is TGTGCCAGCAGTACAAGGAAGGGGGAGGAGACCCACGAGCAGTACTTC.

This chain links TRBV6-5 with TRBJ1-3; no clear D. Deletions cut 4 bases from V and 3 bases from J, with 16 bases between. Per the germline V gene, CDR1 is MNHEY and CDR2 is SVGAGI. The CDR3 sequence is 16 residues long. CDR3 in DNA: TGTGCCAGCAGTTTGGTGGCGGGAACTATTGGAAACACCATATATTTT. Its protein product is CASSLVAGTIGNTIYF.

The chain uses TRBV7-6 and TRBJ2-7; 7 bases match TRBD1. The CDR3 extends over 15 amino acids. Germline values: CDR1 SGHVS, CDR2 FNYEAQ. V lost 0 bases and J lost 0; bases outside the gene matches: 2. The CDR3 sequence: CASSLAGDSSYEQYF. As DNA, the CDR3 is TGTGCCAGCAGCTTAGCGGGGGACAGCTCCTACGAGCAGTACTTC.

V gene TRBV7-9 combines with J gene TRBJ2-1; 7 positions agree with TRBD1. CDR1 and CDR2 (germline): SEHNR, FQNEAQ (reference sequence). The V gene end was trimmed by 7 bases and the J gene end by 2 bases; junction bases not matched to a gene: 14. This CDR3 has 17 amino acids. CDR3 region: CASTPQTGITAYNEQFF. CDR3 in DNA: TGTGCCAGCACTCCCCAGACAGGGATAACCGCCTACAATGAGCAGTTCTTC.

The chain couples TRBV10-3 to TRBJ2-7; TRBD2 agrees at 13 bases. This CDR3 contains 17 residues. Unmatched junction bases numbered 9, after V lost 4 bases and J lost 3 bases. Germline V gene data show CDR1 as ENHRY and CDR2 as SYGVKD. The CDR3 sequence: CAISGGLAGAGVYEQYF. CDR3 nucleotides: TGTGCCATCAGTGGTGGACTAGCGGGAGCGGGGGTCTACGAGCAGTACTTC.

In the case of this clone: The same CDR3 also results from other DNA sequences found in this sample. The CDR3 loop is CASSLTGVTEAFF. The CDR3 nucleotides are TGTGCCAGCAGTCTGACAGGGGTCACTGAAGCTTTCTTT. This chain uses TRBV28 with TRBJ1-1, with 8 bases that match TRBD1. The CDR3 has 13 amino acids. J gave up 4 bases and V 5 bases, and 3 bases lay outside the gene matches. Germline V gives CDR1 MDHEN, CDR2 SYDVKM.

With respect to this clone: The sample contains more than one DNA sequence encoding this CDR3. The V and J genes are TRBV20-1 and TRBJ2-3; D gene ambiguous. Germline CDR1 is DFQATT and CDR2 is SNEGSKA (reference sequence). V lost 1 base and J 5 bases, leaving 4 bases between the germline ends. This CDR3 spans 11 amino acids. The CDR3 DNA follows: TGCAGTGCTAGAGGCGGAGATACGCAGTATTTT. It specifies CSARGGDTQYF.

This clone came up once. The chain is built from TRBV5-6 and TRBJ2-1; TRBD1 aligns across 11 bases. Trimming took 3 bases from V and 6 from J; bases not matched to a gene: 5. This CDR3 region has 15 residues. Per the germline V gene, CDR1 is SGHDT and CDR2 is YYEEEE. The CDR3 coding sequence is TGTGCCAGCAGCTCCTTGGACAGGGGGCTCAATGAGCAGTTCTTC. It is translated as CASSSLDRGLNEQFF.